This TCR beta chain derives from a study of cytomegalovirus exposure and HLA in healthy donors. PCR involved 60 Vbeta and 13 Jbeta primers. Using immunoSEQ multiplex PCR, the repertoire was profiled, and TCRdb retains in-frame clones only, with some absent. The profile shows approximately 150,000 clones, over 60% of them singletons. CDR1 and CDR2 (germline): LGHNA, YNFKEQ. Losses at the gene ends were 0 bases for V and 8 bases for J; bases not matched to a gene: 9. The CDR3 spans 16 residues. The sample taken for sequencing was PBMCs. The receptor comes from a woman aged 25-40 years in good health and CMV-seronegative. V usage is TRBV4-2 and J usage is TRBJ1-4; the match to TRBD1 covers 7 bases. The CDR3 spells CASSQDRGRRDEKLFF. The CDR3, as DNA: TGTGCCAGCAGCCAAGATAGGGGGCGCAGAGACGAAAAACTGTTTTTT.